One and the same sample provided the 24 T cell receptor beta chains below, sequenced in a study of T cells after yellow fever vaccination. TCRdb re-called the 5' RACE reads through MiXCR, storing one row per CDR3 protein. The sample yields about 330,000 distinct CDR3 sequences, roughly 8% seen once. The sequencing here drew on PBMCs, taken about 49 days after the first yellow fever vaccination. Receptor source: a man aged 18 to 30 who received the YFV17D yellow fever vaccine.

This chain links TRBV21-1 with TRBJ2-7; the table's D call, TRBD1, was not checked against the DNA. TRBV21-1 is described as a pseudogene. The length of the CDR3 is 14 residues. The CDR3 bases are TGTGCCAGAGTCCCCGGGGCGCGACAGGGCGAGCAGTACGTC. Translation gives CARVPGARQGEQYV.

V usage is TRBV24-1 and J usage is TRBJ2-1; 10 positions match TRBD1. The CDR3 contains 15 residues. Germline lookup yields CDR1 KGHDR and CDR2 SFDVKD. V lost 4 bases to trimming and J lost 7 bases; unmatched junction nucleotides: 6. CDR3 in amino acids: CATSDTGQGRNEQFF. CDR3 DNA: TGTGCCACCAGTGACACGGGACAGGGGAGGAATGAGCAGTTCTTC.

This clonotype was recorded many times. This chain connects TRBV5-5 to TRBJ1-2; D is unresolved. This CDR3 spans 16 amino acids. V was trimmed by 1 base and J by 1 base, leaving 14 bases between them. Germline-derived CDR1 and CDR2 are SGHKS and YYEKEE (reference sequence). CDR3 sequence reads: CASSLSEPLGNYGYTF. Written as DNA, the CDR3 is TGTGCCAGCAGCTTGTCCGAGCCGCTGGGTAACTATGGCTACACCTTC.

This clonotype was recorded many times. This sequence joins TRBV28 and TRBJ1-5; possible D gene TRBD1, 6 bases. Germline CDR1 reads MDHEN; CDR2 reads SYDVKM. The CDR3 length is 17 residues. V lost 6 bases and J lost 4, with 22 bases in between. CDR3 region: CASSSPRGHLRNQPQHF. The CDR3 DNA reads as TGTGCCAGCAGCTCACCCAGGGGTCACCTCAGAAATCAGCCCCAGCATTTT.

There are a few counts of this clonotype. The chain joins TRBV29-1 to TRBJ2-5, with 9 bases matching TRBD2. The CDR3 totals 12 residues. J lost 7 bases, V lost 0 bases, and 0 bases had no gene match. Germline values: CDR1 SQVTM, CDR2 ANQGSEA. The CDR3 DNA is TGCAGCGTTGAAGAAGCGGGGGGGACCCAGTACTTC. Protein: CSVEEAGGTQYF.

On this clonotype itself: A much larger clone lies a single base off, so this may be a read error. This sequence joins TRBV7-8 and TRBJ2-2; a possible D gene is TRBD2 (5 bases). The CDR3 runs 15 residues. Germline lookup yields CDR1 SGHVS and CDR2 FQNEAQ. The CDR3 loop reads CASSLGRLNTGEPFF. CDR3 DNA sequence: TGTGCCAGCAGCTTGGGCCGTTTGAACACCGGGGAGCCGTTTTTT. Together with reference TRBV7-8 and TRBJ2-2, the CDR3 gives the full variable domain: GAGVSQSPRYKVAKRGQDVALRCDPISGHVSLFWYQQALGQGPEFLTYFQNEAQLDKSGLPSDRFFAERPEGSVSTLKIQRTQQEDSAVYLCASSLGRLNTGEPFFGEGSRLTVL.

This clonotype occurred many times. V gene TRBV6-1 combines with J gene TRBJ2-5, with 9 bases matching TRBD1. Germline CDR1 reads MNHNS; CDR2 reads SASEGT. The CDR3 is 14 residues long. With V trimmed by 9 bases and J by 6 bases, 11 bases remained unmatched. Here the CDR3 DNA reads TGTGCCAGTTCACCGGACAGGGGAGTACAGACCCAGTACTTC. It translates to CASSPDRGVQTQYF.

The chain carries TRBV6-1 and TRBJ1-6; D not resolved. CDR3 length: 16 residues. The V end was cut by 5 bases, the J end by 8 bases, with 19 bases between. The V gene's germline CDR1 is MNHNS and CDR2 SASEGT. The CDR3 DNA follows: TGTGCCAGCAGTCCCCAGCTGCCCCGCGGGGATTCACCCCTCCACTTT. It codes for CASSPQLPRGDSPLHF.

This clonotype was seen a handful of times. The rearrangement joins TRBV6-1 to TRBJ2-3, with D possibly TRBD2 on 5 matching bases. Between the trimmed V and J ends, which lost 7 bases and 3 bases, there was a span of 20 bases. The CDR3 is 16 residues long. CDR1 is MNHNS, CDR2 SASEGT, per germline. CDR3 region: CASNTLDGVFTDTQYF. The CDR3 bases are TGTGCCAGCAATACCTTGGACGGGGTATTTACAGATACGCAGTATTTT.

This clonotype was picked up a small number of times. An end of the junction does not agree with germline; a read error may underlie this. CDR3 sequence reads: CASSQDIGSGTDTQYF. Here the CDR3 DNA reads TGCGCCAGCAGCCAAGATATAGGGTCTGGCACAGATACGCAGTATTTT. The V call is TRBV4-2, the J call TRBJ2-3; D gene unclear. Germline V CDR1 and CDR2: LGHNA, YNFKEQ. CDR3 size: 16 residues.

The chain couples TRBV12-3 or TRBV12-4 to TRBJ2-2; the D gene is possibly TRBD1 (5 bases). V was clipped by 5 bases and J by 2 bases, with 15 bases between them. CDR3 size: 16 residues. CDR3 in DNA: TGTGCCAGCAGTCGAGTAATTCAGGGAAACACCGGGGAGCTGTTTTTT. Protein product: CASSRVIQGNTGELFF.

This clonotype has more than one count but fewer than ten. This sequence joins TRBV7-2 and TRBJ2-1; no clear D gene. The CDR3 length is 12 residues. V was trimmed by 5 bases and J by 11 bases, leaving 13 bases between them. The V gene's germline CDR1 is SGHTA and CDR2 FQGNSA. CDR3 sequence reads: CASSTVGTQQFF. The CDR3, as DNA: TGTGCCAGCAGCACCGTCGGTACCCAGCAGTTCTTC.

Only a few counts were recorded for this clonotype. This rearrangement joins TRBV5-4 to TRBJ2-1, with TRBD1 identical over 8 bases. The germline gives CDR1 SGHNT, CDR2 YYREEE (reference sequence). With 3 bases clipped from V and 15 bases from J, the junction kept 11 bases outside the gene matches. The CDR3 runs to 13 residues. DNA for the CDR3: TGTGCCAGCAGCTGGTACGGACAGGGTATCCCGTTCTTC. Its translation is CASSWYGQGIPFF.

This clonotype came up a few times. The chain recombines TRBV7-8 with TRBJ1-2; a weak D match, TRBD1 (5 bases). The CDR3 runs 16 residues. V lost 4 bases to trimming and J lost 4 bases, with 19 bases between them. The germline V gene has CDR1 SGHVS and CDR2 FQNEAQ. CDR3 coding DNA: TGTGCCAGCAGCTCCGGGGGGAGTGGAAGGGGCTATGGCTACACCTTC. This codes for CASSSGGSGRGYGYTF. The complete variable domain, with remaining parts taken from reference TRBV7-8 and TRBJ1-2, reads GAGVSQSPRYKVAKRGQDVALRCDPISGHVSLFWYQQALGQGPEFLTYFQNEAQLDKSGLPSDRFFAERPEGSVSTLKIQRTQQEDSAVYLCASSSGGSGRGYGYTFGSGTRLTVV.

This chain joins TRBV2 and TRBJ2-5, with D unresolved. The length of the CDR3 is 11 residues. V lost 9 bases, J lost 1 base, and 6 bases lay in between. Germline CDR1 and CDR2: SNHLY and FYNNEI. The DNA for the CDR3 is TGTGCCAGAAACACCCAAGAGACCCAGTACTTC. This codes for CARNTQETQYF.

This clonotype was counted a few times. V gene TRBV29-1 combines with J gene TRBJ2-1; 8 bases are a match to TRBD2. The V gene end was trimmed by 5 bases and the J gene end by 4 bases; junction bases not matched to a gene: 7. From germline, CDR1 is SQVTM and CDR2 ANQGSEA. The CDR3 covers 14 residues. The DNA for the CDR3 is TGCAGCGTTACTCGGACTAGCCGTTACAATGAGCAGTTCTTC. Translation: CSVTRTSRYNEQFF.

This rearrangement joins TRBV5-1 to TRBJ2-7; 11 bases line up with TRBD1. J lost 5 bases, V lost 4 bases, and 11 bases had no gene match. The CDR3 sequence is 16 residues long. Germline V gene data show CDR1 as SGHRS and CDR2 as YFSETQ. The CDR3 sequence is CASSPNIGTGGNEQYF. DNA of the CDR3: TGCGCCAGCAGCCCTAACATCGGGACAGGGGGAAACGAGCAGTACTTC.

This clonotype was seen a handful of times. J is TRBJ2-7 and V is TRBV7-6; 9 nucleotides line up with TRBD1. The junction had 3 bases not matched to a gene; V was cut back by 4 bases and J by 2 bases. Germline loops: CDR1 SGHVS, CDR2 FNYEAQ. The CDR3 has 14 residues. CDR3 DNA: TGTGCCAGCAGCTCGAGGACAGGGGCCTACGAGCAGTACGTC. This translates into CASSSRTGAYEQYV.

This clonotype was seen ten or more times. This sequence joins TRBV12-3 or TRBV12-4 and TRBJ2-7; 9 nucleotides line up with TRBD2. The CDR3 loop spans 14 amino acids. With V trimmed by 4 bases and J by 1 base, 2 bases remained unmatched. The CDR3 loop is CASSWTSASYEQYF. CDR3 nucleotides: TGTGCCAGCAGTTGGACTAGCGCGTCCTACGAGCAGTACTTC.

In this sample, this clonotype turned up many times. The V and J genes are TRBV3-1 and TRBJ1-1; the match to TRBD1 covers 9 bases. V shed 2 bases, J shed 11 bases, and the junction held 15 bases outside the gene matches. The length of the CDR3 is 16 residues. CDR1 is LGHDT, CDR2 YNNKEL, per germline (reference sequence). CDR3 sequence reads: CASSQNLGPYGTGAFF. Written as DNA, the CDR3 is TGTGCCAGCAGCCAAAACCTTGGGCCTTACGGGACAGGGGCTTTCTTT.

This clonotype has at least ten counts. The chain is built from TRBV6-1 and TRBJ2-2; unclear D gene. Trimming stripped 5 bases from V and 4 bases from J, with 14 bases between. The CDR3 sequence is 15 residues long. The V gene's germline CDR1 is MNHNS and CDR2 SASEGT. The CDR3 coding sequence is TGTGCCAGCAGTCCTGCGACCCGGAGCACCGGGGAGCTGTTTTTT. It translates to CASSPATRSTGELFF.

There are a few counts of this clonotype. This sequence joins TRBV5-1 and TRBJ2-5; no firm D call. Trimming took off 3 bases at V and 2 bases at J, with 20 bases between the two ends. The CDR3 is 17 amino acids. CDR1 and CDR2 from the germline V gene are SGHRS and YFSETQ. The CDR3 DNA sequence: TGCGCCAGCAGCTCCCGGCCCGCGGAAGGATATCAAGAGACCCAGTACTTC. Translation gives CASSSRPAEGYQETQYF.

The V and J genes are TRBV6-1 and TRBJ1-3; D remains unclear. This CDR3 has 16 amino acids. CDR1 is MNHNS, CDR2 SASEGT, per germline. Trimming pared 6 bases from V and 0 bases from J, leaving 15 bases between. The CDR3 region has the DNA TGTGCCAGCAGCCGGGCTCGAGGGAGCTCTGGAAACACCATATATTTT. It codes for CASSRARGSSGNTIYF.

In this sample, this clonotype turned up a few times. The rearrangement uses TRBV6-1 and TRBJ2-7, with TRBD1 matching over 7 bases. Germline loops: CDR1 MNHNS, CDR2 SASEGT. This CDR3 comprises 16 residues. The junction had 16 bases not matched to a gene; V was cut back by 6 bases and J by 5 bases. CDR3: CASSPPRDRALNEQYF. The DNA for the CDR3 is TGTGCCAGCAGCCCTCCCCGAGACAGGGCGCTAAACGAGCAGTACTTC.